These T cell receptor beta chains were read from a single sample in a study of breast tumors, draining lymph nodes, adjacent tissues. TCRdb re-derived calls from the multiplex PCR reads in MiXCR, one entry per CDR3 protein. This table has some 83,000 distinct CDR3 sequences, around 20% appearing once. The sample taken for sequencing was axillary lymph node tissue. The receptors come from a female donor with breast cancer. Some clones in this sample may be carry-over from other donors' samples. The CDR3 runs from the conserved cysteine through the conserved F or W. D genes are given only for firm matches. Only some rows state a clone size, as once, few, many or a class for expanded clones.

TGTGCCAGCAGCTTGGTAGGGACGGGTAACACCGGGGAGCTGTTTTTT,CASSLVGTGNTGELFF,many,NA,TRBV5-5,TRBJ2-2
TGTGCCAGCAGTGGCCTTCAATGGGGCTACACCTTC,CASSGLQWGYTF,many,NA,TRBV28,TRBJ1-2
TGTGCCTGGGCCGGGACTAGCGCCGAGGAGCAGTACTTC,CAWAGTSAEEQYF,many,TRBD2,TRBV30,TRBJ2-7
TGTGCCAGCAGCTTCAGCGAATCCTACGAGCAGTACTTC,CASSFSESYEQYF,medium-sized,NA,TRBV7-9,TRBJ2-7
TGTGCCAGCAGGGCGAGAGGTGCAACTAATGAAAAACTGTTTTTT,CASRARGATNEKLFF,few,NA,TRBV28,TRBJ1-4
TGTGCCAGCAGCCAAAAGGGGGGTCTACGCCTTACACCCTACGAGCAGTACTTC,CASSQKGGLRLTPYEQYF,many,NA,TRBV7-2,TRBJ2-7
TGTGCCAGCGGCTTAGCCGGGACAGGGGGCTGGTACACCGGGGAGCTGTTTTTT,CASGLAGTGGWYTGELFF,NA,TRBD1,TRBV7-8,TRBJ2-2
TGTGCCAGCAGCTTCCCGGGACTAGCGGTTAACACCGGGGAGCTGTTTTTT,CASSFPGLAVNTGELFF,many,TRBD2,TRBV14,TRBJ2-2
TGCGCCAGCAGCCAAGAGCTAGCGGGAACCCTCGAGCAGTACTTC,CASSQELAGTLEQYF,many,TRBD2,TRBV4-3,TRBJ2-7
TGCAGTGCTAGTGGGCCGGGACAGGAACATTACTTC,CSASGPGQEHYF,many,TRBD1,TRBV20-1,TRBJ2-7
TGTGCCAGCGGAGCGGTAGCGGGAGGAGAGACCCAGTACTTC,CASGAVAGGETQYF,many,TRBD2,TRBV4-2,TRBJ2-5
TGTGCCACCAGCAGAGATCAGAATAGCAATCAGCTCCAGCGTTTT,CATSRDQNSNQLQRF,NA,NA,TRBV15,TRBJ1-5
TGCAGTGCCCCCAGGCGGGAGTTCCCCTACGAGCAGTACTTC,CSAPRREFPYEQYF,many,TRBD2,TRBV20-1,TRBJ2-7
TGCAGTGCTAGAGATAATGACAGGGGATTTTCCTACGAGCAGTACTTC,CSARDNDRGFSYEQYF,many,TRBD1,TRBV20-1,TRBJ2-7
TGTGCCAGCAGTTTAGACATTCCGAACACTGAAGCTTTCTTT,CASSLDIPNTEAFF,once,NA,TRBV12-3/TRBV12-4,TRBJ1-1
TGTGCCAGCAGCTTAGATGTCCTGTGGGATACGCAGTATTTT,CASSLDVLWDTQYF,many,NA,TRBV7-9,TRBJ2-3
TGCGCCAGCAGCTATCGTACCACCGACTCCTACGAGCAGTACTTC,CASSYRTTDSYEQYF,medium-sized,NA,TRBV4-3,TRBJ2-7
TGCGCCAGCAGCTACGATCGGACAGACACACCCTACGAGCAGTACTTC,CASSYDRTDTPYEQYF,many,NA,TRBV5-1,TRBJ2-7
TGCGCCAGCAGCCCCCCCGGTGTCAATGAGCAGTTCTTC,CASSPPGVNEQFF,many,NA,TRBV5-1,TRBJ2-1
TGCAGTGCTAGAGATACGTCGACAGGGACACAAGAGACCCAGTACTTC,CSARDTSTGTQETQYF,many,TRBD1,TRBV20-1,TRBJ2-5
TGTGCCAGCAGTTACGTGAGGCAGGGGAGGAAAGGATATCAGCCCCAGCATTTT,CASSYVRQGRKGYQPQHF,many,NA,TRBV6-2/TRBV6-3,TRBJ1-5
TGTGCCATCAGTGTCGTAGTAACTAGCGGCGGGAAACCGTTCGAGCAGTACTTC,CAISVVVTSGGKPFEQYF,many,TRBD2,TRBV10-3,TRBJ2-7
TGTGCCAGCAGTTTGGACGGGGGCTCTGGAAACACCATATATTTT,CASSLDGGSGNTIYF,many,NA,TRBV12-3/TRBV12-4,TRBJ1-3
TGCAGTGCGGACTACGACAACGGGAATGAGCAGTTCTTC,CSADYDNGNEQFF,many,NA,TRBV20-1,TRBJ2-1
TGTGCCAGCAGTGAGGCTAGCGGGAGGGCCGATGAGCAGTTCTTC,CASSEASGRADEQFF,many,TRBD2,TRBV2,TRBJ2-1
TGCAGCGTTCCGGGACAGGGTACCAATGAGCAGTTCTTC,CSVPGQGTNEQFF,few,TRBD1,TRBV29-1,TRBJ2-1
TGTGCCAGTAGTATGCGGACAGGGGGCACAGATACGCAGTATTTT,CASSMRTGGTDTQYF,many,TRBD1,TRBV19,TRBJ2-3
TGTGCCAGCAGCCAAGAGACTAGCCGGGAGACCCAGTACTTC,CASSQETSRETQYF,many,TRBD2,TRBV3-1,TRBJ2-5
TGTGCCAGCAGTTCGCTAGCGATGGTGCCCTACGAGCAGTACTTC,CASSSLAMVPYEQYF,many,NA,TRBV6-2/TRBV6-3,TRBJ2-7
TGTGCCAGCAGTGAGATCCCCCGCGATACGCAGTATTTT,CASSEIPRDTQYF,many,NA,TRBV6-1,TRBJ2-3
TGCAGTGTAGGGGGGACTAGCCTCTCCTACAATGAGCAGTTCTTC,CSVGGTSLSYNEQFF,many,TRBD2,TRBV20-1,TRBJ2-1
TGTGTCAGCAGCTTAAGGGGCGGCCACTCCGGAAACACCATATATTTT,CVSSLRGGHSGNTIYF,NA,NA,TRBV7-2,TRBJ1-3
TGTGCCAGTAGTCTGGAACAGGGAGGAAGCTATGGCTACACCTTC,CASSLEQGGSYGYTF,many,NA,TRBV19,TRBJ1-2
TGCAGTGCTAGAATAAAGGGACAGGGGGTTTACAATGAGCAGTTCTTC,CSARIKGQGVYNEQFF,many,TRBD1,TRBV20-1,TRBJ2-1
TGTGCCAGCAGCGTAGGGGGACAGGCTCAAGAGACCCAGTACTTC,CASSVGGQAQETQYF,many,TRBD1,TRBV9,TRBJ2-5
TGTGCCAGCAGTTTGCGCCCCAGCGGACAGGACGAGCAGTACTTC,CASSLRPSGQDEQYF,few,TRBD1,TRBV27,TRBJ2-7
TGTGCCAGTAGTTTGGGACTAGCGGGAGGGCTTGGCAAAAACATTCAGTACTTC,CASSLGLAGGLGKNIQYF,NA,TRBD2,TRBV19,TRBJ2-4
TGTGCCAGCACCCTAACACGGGACGAAACAAAACTGTTTTTT,CASTLTRDETKLFF,many,NA,TRBV6-2/TRBV6-3,TRBJ1-4
TGCGCCAGCAGCCACGGGGACTCCAGGGGCAAAAACATTCGGTACTTC,CASSHGDSRGKNIRYF,NA,NA,TRBV4-3,TRBJ2-4
TGTGCCAGCAGCCAAGACTGGATGGTCGGGGTGCAGTACTTC,CASSQDWMVGVQYF,many,NA,TRBV3-1,TRBJ2-7
TGTGCCAGCAGTCAGGGACAGGGGGCCTCTCGGGTTCAGCCCCAGCATTTT,CASSQGQGASRVQPQHF,many,TRBD1,TRBV12-3/TRBV12-4,TRBJ1-5
TGTGCCATCAGGGGGACTAGCGGGAGGGACGCAGATACGCAGTATTTT,CAIRGTSGRDADTQYF,many,TRBD2,TRBV10-3,TRBJ2-3
TGCGCCGGCAGCTCTAGCGGAAGCTCCTACAATGAGCAGTTCTTC,CAGSSSGSSYNEQFF,NA,TRBD2,TRBV5-1,TRBJ2-1
TGTGCCAGTAGTCAATCGACAGGTGGGGCCTACGAGCAGTACTTC,CASSQSTGGAYEQYF,many,NA,TRBV19,TRBJ2-7
TGCAGTGCTAGAGATGGGACAGGAACCTACAATGAGCAGTTCTTC,CSARDGTGTYNEQFF,many,TRBD1,TRBV20-1,TRBJ2-1
TGTGCCAGCAGCCCCCCAGCTGGGGGGGATGAAAAACTGTTTTTT,CASSPPAGGDEKLFF,few,NA,TRBV28,TRBJ1-4
TGTGCCAGCAGCTTTTCCGGTTCGTCCGGGATGAACACCGGGGAGCTGTTTTTT,CASSFSGSSGMNTGELFF,NA,NA,TRBV5-8,TRBJ2-2
TGTGCCAGCAGCAACAGTCCTAGCGAAGGTGAGCAGTTCTTC,CASSNSPSEGEQFF,many,NA,TRBV9,TRBJ2-1
TGTGCCAGCAGTTCCTACCGACTAGCGGGAGGGCTGACACAAGAGACCCAGTACTTC,CASSSYRLAGGLTQETQYF,once,TRBD2,TRBV28,TRBJ2-5
TGTGCCAGCAGCTTAGGTCTCGAGACTAGCGGACAAGAGACCCAGTACTTC,CASSLGLETSGQETQYF,many,TRBD2,TRBV11-3,TRBJ2-5
TGTGCCAGCAGCTTAAGTTCAGCCTACAATGAGCAGTTCTTC,CASSLSSAYNEQFF,many,NA,TRBV7-6,TRBJ2-1
TGTGCCAGCGGGTACAATGAGCAGTTCTTC,CASGYNEQFF,many,NA,TRBV6-5,TRBJ2-1
TGTGCCAGCAGTGGGAGGCTCAATCAGCCCCAGCATTTT,CASSGRLNQPQHF,many,NA,TRBV2,TRBJ1-5
TGTGCCAGCAGCCCCACACAGGGGCCTAAAGAGACCCAGTACTTC,CASSPTQGPKETQYF,NA,TRBD1,TRBV3-1,TRBJ2-5
TGCAGTGCTACCCTAGCGGGAGGTTACGAGCAGTACTTC,CSATLAGGYEQYF,NA,TRBD2,TRBV20-1,TRBJ2-7
TGTGCCAGCAGTTTAGTGGGGACTAGAGATCACAATGAGCAGTTCTTC,CASSLVGTRDHNEQFF,many,TRBD2,TRBV12-3/TRBV12-4,TRBJ2-1
TGTGCCAGCAGTCCAAAACGGGACAGGGACTACGAGCAGTACTTC,CASSPKRDRDYEQYF,NA,TRBD1,TRBV2,TRBJ2-7
TGTGCTAGTGGTCCAATCTCAGGGGGATACGGGGAGCTGTTTTTT,CASGPISGGYGELFF,many,TRBD1,TRBV12-5,TRBJ2-2